One T cell receptor (beta chain) is described in this entry. Antigen unknown. V trimming: 2 bases; J trimming: 2 bases; junction bases outside the gene matches: 3. The CDR3 sequence is 17 residues long. Germline V lookup: CDR1 SGDLS, CDR2 YYNGEE. The data are from a study of siplizumab effects on memory and regulatory T cells. Method: immunoSEQ multiplex PCR; TCRdb's copy keeps in-frame clones and lacks some. The sample has roughly 82,000 clones, approximately 90% seen once; the top ten hold approximately 1.5%. General observations from the study: Apparently key alloresponse contributors, naive T cells also seemed more diverse than memory cells.

This clonotype was obtained from a human donor in good health. The gene calls are TRBV9 and TRBJ2-3; 15 positions match TRBD2. The sample consisted of Tregs sorted from blood. CDR3 sequence (DNA): TGTGCCAGCAGCGTCGGACTAGCGGGGGGGATCACAGATACGCAGTATTTT. Translating gives CASSVGLAGGITDTQYF.